One sample yielded the 24 T cell receptor beta chains listed below, sequenced in a study of blood T cell repertoires in COVID-19. The protocol was immunoSEQ multiplex PCR, while the TCRdb copy is restricted to in-frame clones and leaves out a portion. The repertoire has fewer than 200,000 clones, around 87% of them found once; the top ten carry 20% to 25%. Material: PBMCs or T cells enriched from blood (not recorded which). Every receptor here comes from a woman aged 40 to 50 in a cohort exposed to, infected with or recovered from COVID-19 (not recorded which).

The chain carries TRBV21-1 and TRBJ2-7; the table's D call, TRBD1, has no DNA check behind it. TRBV21-1 is reported as a pseudogene. The CDR3 sequence is 16 residues long. This CDR3 reads CASSKACQGPSYEQYF. CDR3 nucleotides: TGTGCCAGCAGCAAAGCGTGCCAGGGGCCCTCCTACGAGCAGTACTTC.

This clone was picked up one time. The chain uses TRBV28 and TRBJ2-7; 9 bases fit TRBD1. The germline V gene has CDR1 MDHEN and CDR2 SYDVKM. The CDR3 consists of 15 residues. The V segment lost 4 bases and the J segment 7 bases; nucleotides outside the gene matches: 11. The CDR3, as DNA: TGTGCCAGCAGTTCCCTAGGACAGGGGTCAAGGGAGCAGTACTTC. It encodes CASSSLGQGSREQYF.

This chain uses TRBV7-2 with TRBJ2-1, with 11 nucleotides matching TRBD2. The CDR3 has 15 residues. Per the germline V gene, CDR1 is SGHTA and CDR2 is FQGNSA. Unmatched junction bases numbered 7, after V lost 3 bases and J lost 9 bases. The DNA of the CDR3 is TGTGCCAGCAGCTTGTTTAGCGGGGGGGCGGTTGAGCAGTTCTTC. Protein product: CASSLFSGGAVEQFF.

This chain uses TRBV6-4 with TRBJ1-2; TRBD1 agrees at 12 bases. Trimming took 6 bases from V and 7 from J; bases not matched to a gene: 9. This CDR3 is 15 amino acids long. From germline, CDR1 is MRHNA and CDR2 SNTAGT. The CDR3 region is CASSESPGQGAGYTF. The CDR3 bases are TGTGCCAGCAGCGAAAGTCCGGGACAGGGGGCTGGCTACACCTTC.

The chain is built from TRBV6-5 and TRBJ1-1; D not resolved. This CDR3 spans 13 amino acids. Trimming took 4 bases from V and 1 from J, leaving 7 bases between them. Germline V gene sequence: CDR1 MNHEY, CDR2 SVGAGI. For the CDR3, the DNA is TGTGCCAGCAGTTCAAACAGGAACACTGAAGCTTTCTTT. This codes for CASSSNRNTEAFF.

Written as DNA, the CDR3 is TGCGCCAGCAGCCAGGAGGGACAGTTTTATGGCTACACCTTC. Residues: CASSQEGQFYGYTF. The rearrangement links TRBV4-1 to TRBJ1-2; TRBD1 matches 7 bases. CDR1 and CDR2 (germline): MGHRA, YSYEKL. V lost 3 bases to trimming and J lost 5 bases; unmatched junction nucleotides: 6. The CDR3 runs 14 residues.

The J gene is TRBJ1-2, the V gene TRBV2; D perhaps matches TRBD1 (6 bases). V was cut by 4 bases and J by 8 bases, with 11 bases left in between. Germline loops: CDR1 SNHLY, CDR2 FYNNEI. The CDR3 spans 12 residues. CDR3 loop: CASSGTETGYTF. CDR3 coding DNA: TGTGCCAGCAGTGGGACAGAGACCGGCTACACCTTC.

The chain joins TRBV24-1 to TRBJ2-3, with D possibly TRBD1 on 6 matching bases. The V gene lost 1 base and the J gene lost 5 bases, with 12 bases spanning the gap. CDR3 length equals 15 residues. The germline CDR1 and CDR2 sequences are KGHDR and SFDVKD. CDR3 nucleotide sequence: TGTGCCACCAGTGATTTAGGGGGTATGAGAGATACGCAGTATTTT. Its translation: CATSDLGGMRDTQYF.

The rearrangement joins TRBV29-1 to TRBJ2-5, with 9 positions matching TRBD1. Trimming removed 4 bases from V and 5 bases from J; junction bases left unmatched: 20. The V gene's germline CDR1 is SQVTM and CDR2 ANQGSEA. This CDR3 has 18 residues. CDR3 sequence (DNA): TGCAGCGTTGTGGGGGATATAACCCGTGGGACAGGGCGGGAGACCCAGTACTTC. Its protein product is CSVVGDITRGTGRETQYF.

The chain carries TRBV6-5 and TRBJ1-2, with 7 bases identical to TRBD1. Germline V lookup: CDR1 MNHEY, CDR2 SVGAGI. This CDR3 contains 12 residues. After removal of 6 bases from V and 6 bases from J, the junction contained 4 bases not matched to a gene. CDR3 sequence (DNA): TGTGCCAGCAGCAGGGGGGTGAATGGCTACACCTTC. Encoded protein: CASSRGVNGYTF.

The chain combines TRBV5-1 with TRBJ1-2; weak D call: TRBD1 (5 bases). Trimming pared 0 bases from V and 1 base from J, leaving 22 bases between. The germline V gene encodes CDR1 SGHRS and CDR2 YFSETQ. The CDR3 totals 19 residues. For the CDR3, the DNA is TGCGCCAGCAGCTTGGAATGGGGCATCGTGAGCAGGGTTAACTATGGCTACACCTTC. The encoded protein is CASSLEWGIVSRVNYGYTF.

The chain employs TRBV3-1 (or the pseudogene TRBV3-2) and TRBJ2-1; 8 positions agree with TRBD2. The germline V gene encodes CDR1 LGHDT and CDR2 YNNKEL (reference sequence). J lost 4 bases, V lost 0 bases, and 2 bases had no gene match. This CDR3 comprises 15 residues. The CDR3 region has the DNA TGTGCCAGCAGCCAAGAGCGGGAGGTTTACAATGAGCAGTTCTTC. This sequence encodes CASSQEREVYNEQFF.

The chain joins TRBV9 to TRBJ1-2; D is possibly TRBD1 (5 bases). V gave up 0 bases and J gave up 10 bases, with 19 bases separating them. The length of the CDR3 is 15 residues. Germline CDR1 SGDLS, CDR2 YYNGEE. Written as DNA, the CDR3 is TGTGCCAGCAGCGTAGATTCGTTTGGCAGGGAAATCTACACCTTC. This gives the protein CASSVDSFGREIYTF.

This chain joins TRBV5-5 and TRBJ2-1, with TRBD2 matching 12 bases. With 1 base clipped from V and 0 bases from J, the junction kept 11 bases outside the gene matches. The CDR3 runs to 20 residues. Germline V lookup: CDR1 SGHKS, CDR2 YYEKEE (reference sequence). This CDR3 reads CASSLLAGTSGRSSYNEQFF. The CDR3 coding sequence is TGTGCCAGCAGCTTGCTAGCTGGGACTAGCGGGCGGAGCTCCTACAATGAGCAGTTCTTC.

This clone was seen at least ten times. The J gene is TRBJ2-1, the V gene TRBV12-3 or TRBV12-4; D is unresolved. The CDR3 is 11 residues long. V lost 4 bases and J lost 4, with 2 bases in between. For the CDR3, the DNA is TGTGCCAGCAGTTCATACAATGAGCAGTTCTTC. Amino acids: CASSSYNEQFF.

The chain has TRBV2 and TRBJ2-5; 8 nucleotides agree with TRBD2. Germline-derived CDR1 and CDR2 are SNHLY and FYNNEI. The V gene end was trimmed by 1 base and the J gene end by 2 bases; junction bases not matched to a gene: 3. This CDR3 spans 15 amino acids. CDR3 in DNA: TGTGCCAGCAGTGAAGGTCTAGCGGGTCAAGAGACCCAGTACTTC. Translation: CASSEGLAGQETQYF. The full variable domain, in which reference TRBV2 and TRBJ2-5 provide the parts outside the CDR3, is EPEVTQTPSHQVTQMGQEVILRCVPISNHLYFYWYRQILGQKVEFLVSFYNNEISEKSEIFDDQFSVERPDGSNFTLKIRSTKLEDSAMYFCASSEGLAGQETQYFGPGTRLLVL.

The chain employs TRBV6-1 and TRBJ1-6, with 7 bases matching TRBD1. This CDR3 spans 17 amino acids. V trimming: 4 bases; J trimming: 0 bases; junction bases outside the gene matches: 6. Germline loops: CDR1 MNHNS, CDR2 SASEGT. CDR3 sequence reads: CASSGDSVSSYNSPLHF. The CDR3, as DNA: TGTGCCAGCAGTGGGGACAGCGTGAGCTCCTATAATTCACCCCTCCACTTT.

The chain employs TRBV11-2 and TRBJ2-7; TRBD1 is a possible D gene (5 bases). Germline CDR1 and CDR2: SGHAT and FQNNGV. This CDR3 has 13 residues. Trimming stripped 2 bases from V and 3 bases from J, with 8 bases between. In DNA, the CDR3 is TGTGCCAGCAGCTTAAAGGACAACTACGAGCAGTACTTC. Encoded protein: CASSLKDNYEQYF.

The DNA for the CDR3 is TGTGCCAGCTCACCATACCCCCAGGGGAATCAGCCCCAGCATTTT. It codes for CASSPYPQGNQPQHF. This chain connects TRBV27 to TRBJ1-5, with a weak D call TRBD1 (6 bases). The ends were cut back, 8 bases at V and 4 bases at J, with 18 bases in the middle. The germline V gene has CDR1 MNHEY and CDR2 SMNVEV (reference sequence). This CDR3 spans 15 amino acids.

V usage is TRBV4-1 and J usage is TRBJ1-1, with D perhaps matching TRBD1 (5 bases). The germline gives CDR1 MGHRA, CDR2 YSYEKL. The CDR3 has 14 amino acids. The V gene lost 4 bases and the J gene lost 1 base, with 10 bases spanning the gap. In DNA form, the CDR3 reads TGCGCCAGCAGCCCGGGGGGAGGGAACACTGAAGCTTTCTTT. Its protein product is CASSPGGGNTEAFF.

The V call is TRBV5-1, the J call TRBJ1-3, with a possible D match to TRBD1 (5 bases). Germline CDR1 reads SGHRS; CDR2 reads YFSETQ. The CDR3 extends over 15 amino acids. Trimming took off 0 bases at V and 4 bases at J, with 11 bases between the two ends. DNA for the CDR3: TGCGCCAGCAGCTTGGGACAGAGAGTGGGAAACACCATATATTTT. This translates into CASSLGQRVGNTIYF.

The CDR3 is CASSLGTGGRSPLHF. The CDR3 nucleotides are TGTGCCAGCTCACTGGGGACAGGGGGAAGATCACCCCTCCACTTT. This chain connects TRBV18 to TRBJ1-6; TRBD1 agrees at 11 bases. The CDR3 is made up of 15 amino acids. Trimming cost V 4 bases and J 10 bases; bases outside gene matches: 6. Germline V lookup: CDR1 KGHSH, CDR2 LQKENI.

The chain employs TRBV6-4 and TRBJ2-3; D unclear. V was pared by 4 bases and J by 4 bases, with 9 bases between. The germline CDR1 and CDR2 sequences are MRHNA and SNTAGT. The CDR3 totals 13 residues. The CDR3 DNA reads as TGTGCCAGCAGTGTTGAGCGCGCAGATACGCAGTATTTT. Protein sequence: CASSVERADTQYF.

This clone was observed a single time. V usage is TRBV6-5 and J usage is TRBJ1-1; 12 bases fit TRBD1. Germline trimming cut 7 bases from V and 6 bases from J; bases unmatched to any gene: 9. CDR3 length equals 15 residues. Germline V CDR1 and CDR2: MNHEY, SVGAGI. The CDR3 sequence is CASTTGGTGGSEAFF. Here the CDR3 DNA reads TGTGCCAGCACCACAGGTGGGACAGGGGGCTCTGAAGCTTTCTTT.